This T cell receptor beta chain was sequenced in a study of T cell repertoires in aging, cancer and after chemotherapy. Rearranged V-D-J TRB sequences were amplified with a mixed TRB-A/B primer pool. TCRdb analysed the multiplex PCR reads with MiXCR anew, one entry per CDR3 protein. The data show 1,500 to 2,000 distinct CDR3 sequences, with under 30% seen just once and around 71% held by the top ten. CDR3 length equals 17 residues. J lost 0 bases, V lost 3 bases, and 6 bases had no gene match. Germline CDR1 reads SGHAT; CDR2 reads FQDESV (reference sequence). Peripheral blood genomic DNA, not sorted cells or RNA, was the template.

The specimen sequenced was blood. The receptor was derived from a human donor with a blood cancer. The donor label of this sample is uncertain. J is TRBJ2-1 and V is TRBV11-1; 9 nucleotides match TRBD2. CDR3: CASSFRLAASSYNEQFF. CDR3 coding DNA: TGTGCCAGCAGCTTCCGACTAGCGGCAAGCTCCTACAATGAGCAGTTCTTC. Full variable domain (rest looked up from reference TRBV11-1 and TRBJ2-1): EAEVAQSPRYKITEKSQAVAFWCDPISGHATLYWYRQILGQGPELLVQFQDESVVDDSQLPKDRFSAERLKGVDSTLKIQPAELGDSAMYLCASSFRLAASSYNEQFFGPGTRLTVL.